These T cell receptor beta chains were read from a single sample in a study of shared clonotypes between healthy human individuals. Assay: immunoSEQ multiplex PCR; the TCRdb copy retains only in-frame clones and omits some. This table holds approximately 980,000 clones, roughly 72% found once. The source material was memory CD4+ T cells sorted from blood. The receptors derive from a man aged 18 to 30 in good health. The CDR3 runs from the conserved cysteine through the conserved F or W. Fields, in order: CDR3 DNA, CDR3 protein, J gene, V gene, clone size, D gene. D genes are given only for firm matches. Not all rows give a size; the values are once, few, many and, for expanded clones, a class.

CDR3nt: TGTGCCTGGAGTACAGGGATATATGGCTACACCTTC
CDR3aa: CAWSTGIYGYTF
j_gene: TRBJ1-2
v_gene: TRBV30
abundance: once
d_gene: -

CDR3nt: TGTGCCTGGAGTAGACAGGGGAACGAGCAGTACTTC
CDR3aa: CAWSRQGNEQYF
j_gene: TRBJ2-7
v_gene: TRBV30
abundance: many
d_gene: TRBD1

CDR3nt: TGTGCCATCAGTGGGGGACTTACTAATGAGCAGTTCTTC
CDR3aa: CAISGGLTNEQFF
j_gene: TRBJ2-1
v_gene: TRBV10-3
abundance: many
d_gene: -

CDR3nt: TGTGCCAGCTCGAACATTGGGACCGTGAATGAGCAGTTCTTC
CDR3aa: CASSNIGTVNEQFF
j_gene: TRBJ2-1
v_gene: TRBV6-5
abundance: -
d_gene: -

CDR3nt: TGCAGTGCTAGAGATGCAAGGTTCTTC
CDR3aa: CSARDARFF
j_gene: TRBJ2-1
v_gene: TRBV20-1
abundance: -
d_gene: -

CDR3nt: TGTGCCAGCAGTGAAGGCGGGGGGACATTATACAATGAGCAGTTCTTC
CDR3aa: CASSEGGGTLYNEQFF
j_gene: TRBJ2-1
v_gene: TRBV2
abundance: many
d_gene: TRBD2

CDR3nt: TGTGCCAGTAGTACCCCGGGTTCTAATGAAAAACTGTTTTTT
CDR3aa: CASSTPGSNEKLFF
j_gene: TRBJ1-4
v_gene: TRBV19
abundance: -
d_gene: -

CDR3nt: TGTGCCACCAGCAGGAGACAGATGAACACCGGGGAGCTGTTTTTT
CDR3aa: CATSRRQMNTGELFF
j_gene: TRBJ2-2
v_gene: TRBV15
abundance: few
d_gene: -

CDR3nt: TGTGCCAGCAGCTCGCCTCCGATTGGTACGCAGTATTTT
CDR3aa: CASSSPPIGTQYF
j_gene: TRBJ2-3
v_gene: TRBV5-6
abundance: many
d_gene: -

CDR3nt: TGTGCCAGCTCACCGGCTTTGGGAGAGACCCAGTACTTC
CDR3aa: CASSPALGETQYF
j_gene: TRBJ2-5
v_gene: TRBV18
abundance: -
d_gene: -

CDR3nt: TGCGCCAGCAGCCGACGTGGGACTAGCGGGAGGTTCATCTGGGGTGAGCAGTACTTC
CDR3aa: CASSRRGTSGRFIWGEQYF
j_gene: TRBJ2-7
v_gene: TRBV4-3
abundance: -
d_gene: TRBD2

CDR3nt: TGTGCCAGCAGCTTAGGGGACGCGGAGACCCAGTACTTC
CDR3aa: CASSLGDAETQYF
j_gene: TRBJ2-5
v_gene: TRBV11-1
abundance: -
d_gene: -

CDR3nt: TGTGCCAGCAGTGAAGAAGGACAGGGGAACTATGGCTACACCTTC
CDR3aa: CASSEEGQGNYGYTF
j_gene: TRBJ1-2
v_gene: TRBV6-1
abundance: many
d_gene: TRBD1

CDR3nt: TGTGCCAGCAGCTTAGCGACAGAAGCTTTCTTT
CDR3aa: CASSLATEAFF
j_gene: TRBJ1-1
v_gene: TRBV7-9
abundance: -
d_gene: -

CDR3nt: TGTGCCTTTAGAACCGGGACAGGGGAAAGGAATTCACCCCTCCACTTT
CDR3aa: CAFRTGTGERNSPLHF
j_gene: TRBJ1-6
v_gene: TRBV30
abundance: few
d_gene: TRBD1

CDR3nt: TGCGCCAGCAGCTTGGGCGGGGCCTACAATGAGCAGTTCTTC
CDR3aa: CASSLGGAYNEQFF
j_gene: TRBJ2-1
v_gene: TRBV5-1
abundance: many
d_gene: -

CDR3nt: TGCGCCAGCAGCCAAGATGGGCGGGAGCGCGGGCCCTACAATGAGCAGTTCTTC
CDR3aa: CASSQDGRERGPYNEQFF
j_gene: TRBJ2-1
v_gene: TRBV4-3
abundance: -
d_gene: TRBD2

CDR3nt: TGTGCCAGCAGTTACGAACGGGACACTGAAGCTTTCTTT
CDR3aa: CASSYERDTEAFF
j_gene: TRBJ1-1
v_gene: TRBV6-5
abundance: -
d_gene: -

CDR3nt: TGTGCCAGCAGTTACCCCCGCCAGGGGATTGGCGAAAAACTGTTTTTT
CDR3aa: CASSYPRQGIGEKLFF
j_gene: TRBJ1-4
v_gene: TRBV6-6
abundance: -
d_gene: -

CDR3nt: TGTGCCAGCAGTCAAACCGGGACTAGCTACGAGCAGTACTTC
CDR3aa: CASSQTGTSYEQYF
j_gene: TRBJ2-7
v_gene: TRBV6-5
abundance: -
d_gene: TRBD2

CDR3nt: TGTGCCAGCAAATTAGTAGGCACAGTTCCCTCTATGAACACTGAAGCTTTCTTT
CDR3aa: CASKLVGTVPSMNTEAFF
j_gene: TRBJ1-1
v_gene: TRBV28
abundance: -
d_gene: -

CDR3nt: TGTGCCAGCAGTGGACCGGCTTATAGCAATCAGCCCCAGCATTTT
CDR3aa: CASSGPAYSNQPQHF
j_gene: TRBJ1-5
v_gene: TRBV6-1
abundance: -
d_gene: -

CDR3nt: TGTGCTAGCAGCTTAGTGCACCCTGAGACCCAGTACTTC
CDR3aa: CASSLVHPETQYF
j_gene: TRBJ2-5
v_gene: TRBV7-7
abundance: -
d_gene: -